This TCR beta chain was recorded in a study of blood T cell repertoires in COVID-19. Looking at the study overall: The origin of the acute and convalescent COVID-19 samples was the United States, Italy and Spain. The analysed material was cDNA or gDNA that came from T cells, B-cell-depleted T cells, or PBMCs.

Enrollment of patients from Seattle took place during active infection, with longitudinal follow-up. V lost 3 bases, J lost 9 bases, and 14 bases lay in between. The CDR3 has 13 amino acids. Germline V CDR1 and CDR2: SGHVS, FQNEAQ. In the source study's methods: Amplification with reference gene primers provided the estimates of nucleated cell counts. Clones were sequenced by immunoSEQ multiplex PCR, and TCRdb holds only the in-frame ones, with some missing. Clone size and V and J calls were adopted from that table, with D and trimming inferred from the DNA. Of around 140,000 clones in the sample, approximately 90% were seen once.

The chain couples TRBV7-8 to TRBJ1-2; D possibly corresponds to TRBD1 (6 bases). Material: peripheral blood. The sequence came from a man between 60 and 75 years old with COVID-19, enrolled during active disease. As DNA, the CDR3 is TGTGCCAGCAGCTTCGCGGGGGGCAAAAGCTACACCTTC. This codes for CASSFAGGKSYTF.